A single sample is the source of the 7 T cell receptor beta chains below, sequenced in a study of metastatic and nonmetastatic thyroid tumors (dated by TCRdb to about 2020). To prepare the library, PCR was applied. The instrument given in TCRdb is Illumina HiSeq 4000. The public reads were reanalyzed by TCRdb: fastp trimming at Q25, MiXCR alignment, in-frame beta chains only. The sample profile shows tens of thousands of clones; approximately 15% of them were found once. Roughly 4% of the sample belongs to the ten largest clones. No patient had received any treatment before thyroid surgery. Sequencing was performed on blood. These receptor sequences come from a female donor with papillary thyroid cancer or a benign thyroid nodule (not recorded which). Some clones in this sample may be carry-over from other donors' samples.

This clone was seen many times. The chain has TRBV25-1 and TRBJ1-3, with TRBD1 as a possible D gene (6 bases). Germline V gene data show CDR1 as MGHDK and CDR2 as SYGVNS. Trimming cost V 6 bases and J 8 bases, with 14 bases left between them. The length of the CDR3 is 13 residues. DNA of the CDR3: TGTGCCAGCAGGGACAGCGGGCGAGACACCATATATTTT. Amino acid sequence: CASRDSGRDTIYF.

This clone was counted many times. The gene calls are TRBV19 and TRBJ1-5; the D gene is possibly TRBD1 (5 bases). The V gene's germline CDR1 is LNHDA and CDR2 SQIVND (reference sequence). Between the trimmed V and J ends, which lost 2 bases and 3 bases, there was a span of 11 bases. The length of the CDR3 is 15 residues. The CDR3 reads CASSISRADNQPQHF. CDR3 in DNA: TGTGCCAGTAGTATAAGCAGGGCCGACAATCAGCCCCAGCATTTT.

This clone was seen more than once but under ten times. One base away lies a much larger clone, so this may be a sequencing read error. The chain recombines TRBV20-1 with TRBJ1-6; D may be TRBD1 (6 bases). Trimming removed 6 bases at V and 8 bases at J, with 14 bases between. Germline V CDR1 and CDR2: DFQATT, SNEGSKA (reference sequence). The CDR3 consists of 13 residues. The CDR3 bases are TGCAGTGCCTCGGGACATGGGGATTCACCCCTCCACTTT. It specifies CSASGHGDSPLHF.

Details on this clone: A much larger clone sits a single nucleotide away, making a read error possible. The same CDR3 arises from other DNA sequences in this sample as well. The chain employs TRBV2 and TRBJ2-5; either TRBD1 or TRBD2 may supply D (6 bases each). Trimming cost V 5 bases and J 5 bases, with 18 bases left between them. CDR1 and CDR2 from the germline V gene are SNHLY and FYNNEI. The CDR3 has 15 amino acids. Written as DNA, the CDR3 is TGTGCCAGCAGTAAGGACAGAACTAGCCAGGAGACCCAGTACTTC. It is translated as CASSKDRTSQETQYF. Variable domain in full (rest from reference TRBV2 and TRBJ2-5): EPEVTQTPSHQVTQMGQEVILRCVPISNHLYFYWYRQILGQKVEFLVSFYNNEISEKSEIFDDQFSVERPDGSNFTLKIRSTKLEDSAMYFCASSKDRTSQETQYFGPGTRLLVL.

In this sample, this clone turned up many times. The chain uses TRBV28 and TRBJ2-2; TRBD2 is a possible D gene (7 bases). Germline V gene sequence: CDR1 MDHEN, CDR2 SYDVKM. V lost 6 bases to trimming and J lost 6 bases, with 17 bases between them. This CDR3 region has 15 residues. The CDR3 DNA reads as TGTGCCAGCAGCCCTTGGGGGGGCGACGCCGGGGAGCTGTTTTTT. Amino acid sequence: CASSPWGGDAGELFF.

Many counts were recorded for this clone. V usage is TRBV19 and J usage is TRBJ2-7; 7 positions match TRBD2. The CDR3 loop spans 13 amino acids. Germline V gives CDR1 LNHDA, CDR2 SQIVND (reference sequence). Trimming took 5 bases from V and 3 from J; bases not matched to a gene: 4. The CDR3 DNA is TGTGCCAGTAGTGGGGCGGGGGACTACGAGCAGTACTTC. Its protein is CASSGAGDYEQYF.

This rearrangement joins TRBV4-1 to TRBJ2-3; possibly TRBD1 or TRBD2 for D (5 bases each). The CDR3 sequence is 17 residues long. Germline loops: CDR1 MGHRA, CDR2 YSYEKL. Trimming took 0 bases from V and 1 from J, leaving 14 bases between them. CDR3 sequence: CASSQDRDPSGTDTQYF. The CDR3 region has the DNA TGCGCCAGCAGCCAAGACCGGGACCCCTCGGGCACAGATACGCAGTATTTT.